This T cell receptor beta chain was recovered during a study of T cell repertoires in cytomegalovirus infection. Overall study context: A matching HLA type, together with CMV infection, was signaled by public TCR beta signatures.

The ends lost 4 bases at V and 5 bases at J; junction bases unmatched: 6. The germline CDR1 and CDR2 sequences are SGHRS and YFSETQ. This CDR3 spans 14 amino acids. In regard to this clonotype: Antigen: not known.

Points from the study as a whole: The response measured ex vivo was dominated by TCR beta clonotypes (HLA-C-restricted and CMV-specific). Carriage of CMV together with the relevant HLA was identifiable through cumulative public TCR beta family frequency.

Each CDR3 protein is one row after TCRdb ran MiXCR on the reads. The table shows about 180,000 distinct CDR3 sequences, with around an eighth occurring only once. Sequences were obtained from PBMCs. The chain uses TRBV5-1 and TRBJ2-1; 7 positions agree with TRBD1. The source is a human donor in good health (CMV status not recorded). Some clones in this sample may be carry-over from other donors' samples. CDR3 loop: CASSLRQGNNEQFF. The CDR3 nucleotides are TGCGCCAGCAGCCTCCGACAGGGAAACAATGAGCAGTTCTTC.